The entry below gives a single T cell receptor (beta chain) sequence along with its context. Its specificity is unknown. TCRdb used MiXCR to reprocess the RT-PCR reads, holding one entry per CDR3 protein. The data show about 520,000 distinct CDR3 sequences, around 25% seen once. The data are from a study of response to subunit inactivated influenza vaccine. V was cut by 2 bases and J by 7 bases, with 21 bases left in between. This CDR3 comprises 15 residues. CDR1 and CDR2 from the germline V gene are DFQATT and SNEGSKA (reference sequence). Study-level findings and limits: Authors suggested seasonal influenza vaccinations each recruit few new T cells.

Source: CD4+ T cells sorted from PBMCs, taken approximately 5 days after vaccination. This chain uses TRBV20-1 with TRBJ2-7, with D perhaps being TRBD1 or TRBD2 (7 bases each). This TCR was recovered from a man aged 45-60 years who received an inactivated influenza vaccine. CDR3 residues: CSARRRTGWDYEQYF. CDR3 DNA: TGCAGTGCTAGACGACGGACAGGTTGGGACTATGAGCAGTACTTC.